The 32 T cell receptor beta chains presented below share a single source sample, sequenced in a study of T-cell reconstitution after alpha-beta-depleted transplantation in children. Unique molecular identifiers were incorporated into the prepared TCRbeta library. TCRdb re-called the PCR reads through MiXCR, storing one row per CDR3 protein. The sample includes about 420,000 distinct CDR3 sequences, around 16% of them seen just once. Here the sequenced sample was PBMCs, mostly from graft donor cells, taken 360 days after TCRalphabeta/CD19-depleted stem cell transplant. All receptors derive from a boy in the first two years of life who had a stem cell transplant for Wiskott-Aldrich syndrome, so the T cells may come from the graft donor.

This clonotype was seen ten or more times. The chain recombines TRBV14 with TRBJ2-3; 11 bases are a match to TRBD2. CDR1 is SGHDN and CDR2 is FVKESK in the germline V gene. The CDR3 has 15 amino acids. With 4 bases clipped from V and 1 base from J, the junction kept 1 base outside the gene matches. CDR3 sequence: CASSRGLAGTDTQYF. The CDR3, as DNA: TGTGCCAGCAGCCGGGGACTAGCGGGCACAGATACGCAGTATTTT.

This clonotype was picked up a small number of times. V usage is TRBV6-6 and J usage is TRBJ2-5; maybe TRBD1 (6 bases). The V gene lost 2 bases and the J gene lost 7 bases, with 11 bases spanning the gap. This CDR3 has 13 amino acids. The germline V gene encodes CDR1 MNHNY and CDR2 SVGAGI (reference sequence). CDR3 sequence: CASSYKQGWTQYF. The DNA for the CDR3 is TGTGCCAGCAGTTACAAACAGGGTTGGACCCAGTACTTC.

This chain connects TRBV6-5 to TRBJ2-7; 11 nucleotides agree with TRBD2. The CDR3 runs 15 residues. V lost 0 bases to trimming and J lost 7 bases; unmatched junction nucleotides: 5. Germline V CDR1 and CDR2: MNHEY, SVGAGI. DNA for the CDR3: TGTGCCAGCAGTTACTCCAGACTAGCGGGAAGGGAGCAGTACTTC. Its translation is CASSYSRLAGREQYF.

In its sample, this clonotype was seen a few times. The chain joins TRBV28 to TRBJ2-7; 7 bases are a match to TRBD1. This CDR3 is built from 14 residues. With V trimmed by 7 bases and J by 2 bases, 8 bases remained unmatched. Germline CDR1 reads MDHEN; CDR2 reads SYDVKM. The CDR3 nucleotides are TGTGCCAGCACGGCAACAGGGGAAGCCTACGAGCAGTACTTC. Encoded protein: CASTATGEAYEQYF.

The rearrangement links TRBV2 to TRBJ1-2, with no clear D. Germline loops: CDR1 SNHLY, CDR2 FYNNEI. The V end was cut by 1 base, the J end by 8 bases, with 8 bases between. CDR3 size: 12 residues. The CDR3 loop reads CASSEGPAGYTF. For the CDR3, the DNA is TGTGCCAGCAGTGAAGGCCCGGCGGGCTACACCTTC.

The chain combines TRBV6-2 or TRBV6-3 with TRBJ2-7; possible D gene TRBD1, 7 bases. This CDR3 is 12 amino acids long. The germline V gene encodes CDR1 MNHEY and CDR2 SVGEGT. Trimming took off 8 bases at V and 3 bases at J, with 11 bases between the two ends. CDR3 amino acids: CASRQGGYEQYF. As DNA, the CDR3 is TGTGCCAGCCGACAGGGAGGCTACGAGCAGTACTTC.

This clonotype was picked up a small number of times. The V and J genes are TRBV7-2 and TRBJ2-1; D is possibly TRBD2 (6 bases). The CDR3 runs 16 residues. Germline-derived CDR1 and CDR2 are SGHTA and FQGNSA. V lost 6 bases and J lost 1, with 16 bases in between. The CDR3 reads CASSYLGRSSYNEQFF. The CDR3 DNA follows: TGTGCCAGCAGTTATCTGGGGAGGTCGTCCTACAATGAGCAGTTCTTC.

This clonotype was seen repeatedly, ten times or more. J is TRBJ2-7 and V is TRBV25-1; D uncertain. In germline, CDR1 is MGHDK, CDR2 SYGVNS. The CDR3 runs to 12 residues. V gave up 7 bases and J gave up 0 bases, with 7 bases separating them. Here the CDR3 DNA reads TGTGCCAGCAATCGGGTCTCCTACGAGCAGTACTTC. It codes for CASNRVSYEQYF.

The chain couples TRBV7-9 to TRBJ1-1, with TRBD1 matching 7 bases. This CDR3 has 13 residues. Germline V gives CDR1 SEHNR, CDR2 FQNEAQ (reference sequence). The junction had 7 bases not matched to a gene; V was cut back by 2 bases and J by 10 bases. The CDR3 DNA follows: TGTGCCAGCAGCTTATCCCAGGGGGTTCGAGCTTTCTTT. Residues: CASSLSQGVRAFF. The whole variable domain, remainder taken from reference TRBV7-9 and TRBJ1-1, is DTGVSQNPRHKITKRGQNVTFRCDPISEHNRLYWYRQTLGQGPEFLTYFQNEAQLEKSRLLSDRFSAERPKGSFSTLEIQRTEQGDSAMYLCASSLSQGVRAFFGQGTRLTVV.

In its sample, this clonotype was seen many times. The chain couples TRBV18 to TRBJ1-1; 11 nucleotides agree with TRBD1. V shed 4 bases and J 7 bases; nucleotides not matched to a gene: 8. CDR3 length: 15 amino acids. Germline V gene lookup returns CDR1 KGHSH and CDR2 LQKENI. For the CDR3, the DNA is TGTGCCAGCTCACTCGGACAGGGGGCGCTTGGTGAAGCTTTCTTT. Residues: CASSLGQGALGEAFF.

The V and J genes are TRBV29-1 and TRBJ1-4; D is undetermined. This CDR3 has 13 residues. Germline V lookup: CDR1 SQVTM, CDR2 ANQGSEA. Trimming took off 3 bases at V and 8 bases at J, with 13 bases between the two ends. The CDR3 bases are TGCAGCGTTGACCTGGGAAAGGGAGAAAAACTGTTTTTT. This encodes CSVDLGKGEKLFF.

V is TRBV25-1 and J is TRBJ2-2; 9 bases agree with TRBD2. Germline CDR1 is MGHDK and CDR2 is SYGVNS. The ends lost 3 bases at V and 6 bases at J; junction bases unmatched: 8. This CDR3 has 16 amino acids. CDR3 DNA: TGTGCCAGCAGTGATATTGCGGGAGGGCCGGCCGGGGAGCTGTTTTTT. It codes for CASSDIAGGPAGELFF.

DNA of the CDR3: TGTGCCAGCAAGAGGGGGGGCCGCACAGATACGCAGTATTTT. This gives the protein CASKRGGRTDTQYF. The chain employs TRBV27 and TRBJ2-3; D might be TRBD2 (7 bases). The CDR3 has 14 amino acids. Germline V gene data show CDR1 as MNHEY and CDR2 as SMNVEV (reference sequence). Between the trimmed V and J ends, which lost 7 bases and 1 base, there was a span of 12 bases.

The chain carries TRBV7-9 and TRBJ1-1, with no clear D. Trimming left V 5 bases short and J 0 bases short, with 7 bases between. The CDR3 has 13 residues. Germline CDR1 is SEHNR and CDR2 is FQNEAQ (reference sequence). The CDR3: CASSTDVNTEAFF. Written as DNA, the CDR3 is TGTGCCAGCAGCACAGACGTGAACACTGAAGCTTTCTTT.

The V call is TRBV7-2, the J call TRBJ2-1; 7 bases are shared with TRBD2. CDR3 length: 16 residues. Losses at the gene ends were 1 base for V and 2 bases for J; bases not matched to a gene: 5. CDR1 and CDR2 from the germline V gene are SGHTA and FQGNSA. The CDR3 sequence is CASSLGSGLTYNEQFF. CDR3 in DNA: TGTGCCAGCAGCTTAGGTAGCGGGCTCACCTACAATGAGCAGTTCTTC.

The genes are TRBV7-8 and TRBJ2-5; tentatively, D is TRBD1 or TRBD2 (5 bases each). V was cut by 1 base and J by 8 bases, with 26 bases left in between. Germline CDR1 reads SGHVS; CDR2 reads FQNEAQ. The CDR3 has 18 amino acids. DNA of the CDR3: TGTGCCAGCAGCTTAGGTGGAGGAACAGGCCCCCGACGGGATACCCAGTACTTC. As protein: CASSLGGGTGPRRDTQYF.

V is TRBV6-1 and J is TRBJ2-5; D is perhaps TRBD1 (5 bases). Germline V gene lookup returns CDR1 MNHNS and CDR2 SASEGT. The CDR3 runs to 14 residues. The germline V and J ends were trimmed by 2 bases and 4 bases, with 11 bases remaining between them. CDR3 in amino acids: CASSEYRGRETQYF. As DNA, the CDR3 is TGTGCCAGCAGTGAATATAGGGGAAGAGAGACCCAGTACTTC.

This chain uses TRBV7-2 with TRBJ2-7; 8 nucleotides align to TRBD2. J gave up 1 base and V 2 bases, and 4 bases lay outside the gene matches. The germline V gene encodes CDR1 SGHTA and CDR2 FQGNSA. There are 15 residues in the CDR3. CDR3 sequence: CASSLLSGSSYEQYF. The CDR3, as DNA: TGTGCCAGCAGCTTACTAAGCGGGAGTTCCTACGAGCAGTACTTC.

This clonotype occurred a few times. CDR3 nucleotides: TGTGCCATCTGGTCGGGACTAGCGGCCTCCTACAATGAGCAGTTCTTC. Translated, it gives CAIWSGLAASYNEQFF. The chain carries TRBV10-3 and TRBJ2-1, with TRBD2 matching 11 bases. The CDR3 covers 16 residues. V shed 8 bases, J shed 0 bases, and the junction held 6 bases outside the gene matches. Germline values: CDR1 ENHRY, CDR2 SYGVKD.

In its sample, this clonotype was seen many times. The chain links TRBV5-1 to TRBJ2-5; D is unresolved. This CDR3 contains 14 residues. V was shortened by 4 bases and J by 2 bases, with 12 bases between the two germline ends. CDR1 SGHRS and CDR2 YFSETQ come from the germline V gene. As DNA, the CDR3 is TGCGCCAGCAGCCTGAGGACGGTGCAAGAGACCCAGTACTTC. It translates to CASSLRTVQETQYF.

This sequence joins TRBV5-6 and TRBJ1-1; D might be TRBD1 (5 bases). This CDR3 is built from 15 residues. Germline V lookup: CDR1 SGHDT, CDR2 YYEEEE. V lost 2 bases and J lost 0, with 11 bases in between. Here the CDR3 DNA reads TGTGCCAGCAGCTTCGAGGGGTACATGAACACTGAAGCTTTCTTT. As protein: CASSFEGYMNTEAFF. Full variable domain (missing parts from reference TRBV5-6 and TRBJ1-1): DAGVTQSPTHLIKTRGQQVTLRCSPKSGHDTVSWYQQALGQGPQFIFQYYEEEERQRGNFPDRFSGHQFPNYSSELNVNALLLGDSALYLCASSFEGYMNTEAFFGQGTRLTVV.

This chain connects TRBV24-1 to TRBJ2-1; no clear D gene. Trimming stripped 5 bases from V and 4 bases from J, with 5 bases between. The V gene's germline CDR1 is KGHDR and CDR2 SFDVKD. This CDR3 region has 12 residues. Written as DNA, the CDR3 is TGTGCCACCAGTGCGGTTTACAATGAGCAGTTCTTC. It encodes CATSAVYNEQFF.

This clonotype was picked up one time. A junction boundary mismatches the germline segment, possibly from a read error. CDR3 amino acids: CTSSFGDTGLAGASDEQFF. In DNA form, the CDR3 reads TGTACCAGCAGTTTCGGGGACACGGGACTAGCGGGAGCAAGCGATGAGCAGTTCTTC. This sequence joins TRBV3-1 and TRBJ2-1; 14 bases fit TRBD2. This CDR3 has 19 amino acids. CDR1 is LGHDT and CDR2 is YNNKEL in the germline V gene (reference sequence).

This chain links TRBV4-2 with TRBJ2-7; D perhaps matches TRBD1 (6 bases). CDR1 LGHNA and CDR2 YNFKEQ come from the germline V gene. The CDR3 totals 14 residues. The V end was cut by 2 bases, the J end by 2 bases, with 10 bases between. In nucleotides, the CDR3 is TGTGCCAGCAGCCAACAGGACAGCACCTACGAGCAGTACTTC. This sequence encodes CASSQQDSTYEQYF.

This clonotype was picked up many times. The J gene is TRBJ1-1, the V gene TRBV29-1, with 7 bases fitting TRBD1. This CDR3 has 15 residues. The V and J ends lost 4 bases and 0 bases, in that order; junction bases with no gene match: 8. Germline V gene data show CDR1 as SQVTM and CDR2 as ANQGSEA. Here the CDR3 reads CSVVDRLFVNTEAFF. CDR3 nucleotides: TGCAGCGTTGTGGACAGGTTATTCGTGAACACTGAAGCTTTCTTT.

This clonotype was found a few times. The rearrangement joins TRBV29-1 to TRBJ2-1; no definite D call. V was trimmed by 5 bases and J by 5 bases, leaving 25 bases between them. CDR3 length: 17 residues. Germline V CDR1 and CDR2: SQVTM, ANQGSEA. Here the CDR3 reads CSVTHHKSRTIDNEQFF. The CDR3, as DNA: TGCAGCGTTACCCATCATAAATCGAGAACTATCGACAATGAGCAGTTCTTC.

The chain is built from TRBV5-1 and TRBJ2-7, with 7 bases matching TRBD1. V trimming: 0 bases; J trimming: 5 bases; junction bases outside the gene matches: 2. This CDR3 is 13 amino acids long. Germline V CDR1 and CDR2: SGHRS, YFSETQ. CDR3 coding DNA: TGCGCCAGCAGCTTGGGGGACAGCCACGAGCAGTACTTC. It is translated as CASSLGDSHEQYF.

This chain joins TRBV11-1 and TRBJ2-4, with D possibly matching TRBD1 (5 bases). The V gene lost 2 bases and the J gene lost 0 bases, with 23 bases spanning the gap. CDR1 and CDR2 (germline): SGHAT, FQDESV (reference sequence). This CDR3 is built from 20 residues. The CDR3 is CASSLLWDGAAELAKNIQYF. The CDR3 DNA is TGTGCCAGCAGCTTATTATGGGATGGGGCAGCCGAGCTAGCCAAAAACATTCAGTACTTC.

This chain connects TRBV4-1 to TRBJ1-4, with D perhaps TRBD1 (5 bases). With 3 bases removed from V and 4 bases from J, the gap between germline ends came to 15 bases. CDR3 length: 16 amino acids. Per germline, CDR1 MGHRA and CDR2 YSYEKL. CDR3: CASSHRIRAGNEKLFF. DNA of the CDR3: TGCGCCAGCAGCCATCGCATCAGGGCAGGTAATGAAAAACTGTTTTTT.

The chain is built from TRBV28 and TRBJ2-1; TRBD1 matches at 7 bases. Germline CDR1 is MDHEN and CDR2 is SYDVKM. The CDR3 is made up of 13 amino acids. Trimming cost V 4 bases and J 9 bases; bases outside gene matches: 6. CDR3 in amino acids: CASSSPQGVEQFF. CDR3 in DNA: TGTGCCAGCAGTTCCCCCCAGGGGGTTGAGCAGTTCTTC.

This sequence joins TRBV12-3 or TRBV12-4 and TRBJ2-7; 7 positions agree with TRBD1. The CDR3 runs 17 residues. The trim removed 1 base at V and 5 bases at J, leaving 14 bases unmatched. The CDR3 reads CASSLELSGTVFNEQYF. The CDR3 bases are TGTGCCAGCAGTTTAGAACTCTCCGGGACAGTGTTTAACGAGCAGTACTTC.

The rearrangement uses TRBV12-3 or TRBV12-4 and TRBJ2-7; tentative D call: TRBD2 (6 bases). CDR3 length: 12 amino acids. V was trimmed by 8 bases and J by 3 bases, leaving 11 bases between them. The CDR3 DNA reads as TGTGCCAGCCAGTGGGGAGGCTACGAGCAGTACTTC. As protein: CASQWGGYEQYF.